These T cell receptor beta chains were read from a single sample in a study of cytomegalovirus exposure and HLA in healthy donors. Profiled with immunoSEQ multiplex PCR; TCRdb holds only in-frame clones, not every one. The table shows approximately 170,000 clones, with roughly 73% occurring only once. The sequencing input was PBMCs. Receptors originate from a female donor in good health and CMV-seronegative. Each CDR3 is given with its conserved first and last residue. Some rows have no size entry. The others give once, few or many, or a class for an expanded clone.

clone_size,j_call,v_call,cdr3_aa
.,TRBJ2-2,TRBV7-7,CASSLRGNTGELFF
.,TRBJ2-3,TRBV6-6,CASSWDRSTDTQYF
.,TRBJ2-7,TRBV19,CASSSAGGLPYEQYF
.,TRBJ2-3,TRBV5-1,CASETGGTDTQYF
.,TRBJ2-1,TRBV28,CATQRDRAFNEQFF
.,TRBJ2-7,TRBV28,CASSLIAAGILPPTDEQYF
.,TRBJ1-2,TRBV4-3,CASSQGQGYGYTF
.,TRBJ1-1,TRBV18,CASSPSDGDTEAFF
few,TRBJ2-7,TRBV11-2,CASSLDLGRAFPSQYF
.,TRBJ1-2,TRBV5-8,CASSLARGTTPRYGYTF
.,TRBJ2-7,TRBV14,CASSQGGIPGQGASEQYF
.,TRBJ2-1,TRBV6-1,CASSATSVYNEQFF
few,.,TRBV30,CAWSVPDRATYEQYF
.,TRBJ2-7,TRBV2,CASSLGPTYEQYF